These 12 T cell receptor beta chains came from one sample sequenced in a study of Ad26.COV2.S vaccination and SARS-CoV-2 variants. Data came from immunoSEQ multiplex PCR; TCRdb stores just in-frame clones and leaves some out. The table has around 400,000 clones, about 91% seen once. Treatment noted: roughly 18 received Ad26.COV2.S at low or high dose, single or two shots; about 5 received placebo; per-sample allocation not given. Day 63 following the first vaccine or placebo injection was when the samples were taken. The specimen was peripheral blood, collected in a trial of Ad26.COV2.S vaccine versus placebo. The receptors derive from a person between 18 and 65 years old who received the Ad26.COV2.S COVID-19 vaccine or a placebo.

The V gene is TRBV19, the J gene TRBJ2-1; unclear D gene. V was trimmed by 5 bases and J by 0 bases, leaving 11 bases between them. The CDR3 consists of 15 residues. Germline CDR1 is LNHDA and CDR2 is SQIVND (reference sequence). Here the CDR3 reads CASSGGVGSYNEQFF. In DNA, the CDR3 is TGTGCCAGTAGTGGCGGAGTGGGCTCCTACAATGAGCAGTTCTTC.

V gene TRBV28 combines with J gene TRBJ2-7; D tentatively fits TRBD1 or TRBD2 (6 bases each). Germline CDR1 MDHEN, CDR2 SYDVKM. V was shortened by 6 bases and J by 6 bases, with 18 bases between the two germline ends. This CDR3 region has 14 residues. As DNA, the CDR3 is TGTGCCAGCAGGGGAGGACAGAGTTACTTCGAGCAGTACTTC. It translates to CASRGGQSYFEQYF.

V usage is TRBV6-4 and J usage is TRBJ2-3; a weak D match, TRBD1 (6 bases). V lost 3 bases and J 2 bases, leaving 12 bases between the germline ends. The germline gives CDR1 MRHNA, CDR2 SNTAGT. This CDR3 has 15 residues. CDR3 sequence reads: CASSEEGQTTDTQYF. The CDR3 bases are TGTGCCAGCAGTGAAGAGGGACAAACCACAGATACGCAGTATTTT.

The table lists this clone with a count of one. This chain connects TRBV6-4 to TRBJ2-5; TRBD2 might be the D (5 bases). From germline, CDR1 is MRHNA and CDR2 SNTAGT. This CDR3 is built from 15 residues. V lost 0 bases and J 9 bases, leaving 17 bases between the germline ends. The CDR3 sequence is CASSDSPSPQAAQYF. DNA for the CDR3: TGTGCCAGCAGTGACTCCCCTAGCCCCCAAGCGGCCCAGTACTTC.

This clone was recorded a few times. DNA for the CDR3: TGTGCCAGTAGTATCAGGGGGAATCAGCCCCAGCATTTT. Amino acids: CASSIRGNQPQHF. The chain joins TRBV19 to TRBJ1-5; TRBD1 aligns across 7 bases. CDR1 is LNHDA and CDR2 is SQIVND in the germline V gene (reference sequence). This CDR3 is 13 amino acids long. V lost 3 bases, J lost 4 bases, and 0 bases stayed unmatched.

This rearrangement joins TRBV6-2 or TRBV6-3 to TRBJ1-6; weak D call: TRBD1 (5 bases). The CDR3 totals 17 residues. Trimming took off 4 bases at V and 7 bases at J, with 20 bases between the two ends. The germline CDR1 and CDR2 sequences are MNHEY and SVGEGT. The CDR3 region is CASSSRTLGTENSPLHF. The CDR3 coding sequence is TGTGCCAGCAGTTCAAGGACACTCGGAACGGAAAATTCACCCCTCCACTTT.

The chain employs TRBV9 and TRBJ2-1; 8 nucleotides align to TRBD2. CDR1 SGDLS and CDR2 YYNGEE come from the germline V gene. This CDR3 spans 16 amino acids. Germline trimming cut 4 bases from V and 3 bases from J; bases unmatched to any gene: 9. CDR3 loop: CASSPGGAEHYNEQFF. The CDR3, as DNA: TGTGCCAGCAGCCCCGGGGGGGCCGAACACTACAATGAGCAGTTCTTC.

V gene TRBV7-2 combines with J gene TRBJ2-1; TRBD2 matches at 9 bases. From germline, CDR1 is SGHTA and CDR2 FQGNSA. The CDR3 length is 19 residues. With 3 bases clipped from V and 0 bases from J, the junction kept 12 bases outside the gene matches. The DNA of the CDR3 is TGTGCCAGCAGCTTTTCCGGGACTAGCTTCGCTAGCTCCTACAATGAGCAGTTCTTC. Translated: CASSFSGTSFASSYNEQFF.

J is TRBJ2-5 and V is TRBV6-1; D possibly corresponds to TRBD2 (6 bases). Germline CDR1 is MNHNS and CDR2 is SASEGT. CDR3 length equals 14 residues. The V gene lost 2 bases and the J gene lost 1 base, with 8 bases spanning the gap. CDR3 DNA: TGTGCCAGCAGTGAACGGCGGGGCCAAGAGACCCAGTACTTC. This sequence encodes CASSERRGQETQYF.

The chain has TRBV13 and TRBJ1-2; D possibly corresponds to TRBD1 (5 bases). The CDR3 totals 13 residues. Per germline, CDR1 PRHDT and CDR2 FYEKMQ (reference sequence). V was shortened by 6 bases and J by 4 bases, with 12 bases between the two germline ends. CDR3: CASRTWGSYGYTF. CDR3 in DNA: TGTGCCAGCAGGACTTGGGGCTCCTATGGCTACACCTTC.

This sequence joins TRBV11-3 and TRBJ2-3; D is perhaps TRBD2 (7 bases). The CDR3 is 15 residues long. V shed 1 base and J shed 6 bases, with 14 bases lying between them. The germline CDR1 and CDR2 sequences are SGHNT and YENEEA. CDR3 in amino acids: CASSLGRGAQDTQYF. The CDR3 bases are TGTGCCAGCAGCTTAGGACGGGGGGCGCAGGATACGCAGTATTTT.

This sequence joins TRBV9 and TRBJ1-6; D gene uncertain. In germline, CDR1 is SGDLS, CDR2 YYNGEE. V was pared by 0 bases and J by 7 bases, with 11 bases between. There are 15 residues in the CDR3. CDR3 in amino acids: CASSVDGDENSPLHF. CDR3 DNA sequence: TGTGCCAGCAGCGTAGATGGTGACGAAAATTCACCCCTCCACTTT.